This T cell receptor beta chain was captured by sequencing in a study of T-cell reconstitution after alpha-beta-depleted transplantation in children. TCRbeta library preparation incorporated unique molecular identifiers. TCRdb re-analysed the PCR reads in MiXCR, keeping a single row per CDR3 protein. The table has hundreds of thousands of distinct CDR3 sequences, about 10% seen once. This clonotype was picked up many times. V trimming: 1 base; J trimming: 5 bases; junction bases outside the gene matches: 3. CDR3 length equals 14 residues. The V gene's germline CDR1 is DFQATT and CDR2 SNEGSKA (reference sequence).

This sample comprised PBMCs from the stem cell graft donor, obtained from the stem cell graft. The chain combines TRBV20-1 with TRBJ2-7; 12 bases are shared with TRBD2. The receptor's source is a human donor who donated a stem cell graft to a child with acute myeloid leukemia. The CDR3 loop is CSARVRTSGNEQYF. The CDR3, as DNA: TGCAGTGCTAGAGTGAGGACTAGCGGGAACGAGCAGTACTTC.